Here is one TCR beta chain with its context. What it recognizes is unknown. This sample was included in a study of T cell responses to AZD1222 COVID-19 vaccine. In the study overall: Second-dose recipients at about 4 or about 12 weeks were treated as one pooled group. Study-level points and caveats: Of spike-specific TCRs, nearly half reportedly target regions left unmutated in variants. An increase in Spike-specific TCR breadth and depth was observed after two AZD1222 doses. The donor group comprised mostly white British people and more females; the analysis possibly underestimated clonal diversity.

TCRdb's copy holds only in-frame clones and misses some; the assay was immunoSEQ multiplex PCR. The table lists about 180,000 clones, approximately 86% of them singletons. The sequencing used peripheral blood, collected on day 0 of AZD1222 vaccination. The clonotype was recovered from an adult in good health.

In DNA form, the CDR3 reads TGTGCCAGCAGCGTAGGCGGTGGGGGGACCTACAATGAGCAGTTCTTC. Translated: CASSVGGGGTYNEQFF. V gene TRBV9 combines with J gene TRBJ2-1; possibly TRBD2 for D (6 bases). Germline V gene sequence: CDR1 SGDLS, CDR2 YYNGEE. The CDR3 loop spans 16 amino acids. The V end lost 0 bases, the J end lost 2 bases, and 12 bases lay between the germline ends. Full variable domain (rest looked up from reference TRBV9 and TRBJ2-1): DSGVTQTPKHLITATGQRVTLRCSPRSGDLSVYWYQQSLDQGLQFLIQYYNGEERAKGNILERFSAQQFPDLHSELNLSSLELGDSALYFCASSVGGGGTYNEQFFGPGTRLTVL.